The present T cell receptor (beta chain) was sequenced within a study of blood T cell repertoires in COVID-19. Study context: Sample material is recorded as cDNA or gDNA derived from T cells, B-cell-depleted T cells, or PBMCs.

Authors' methods: Amplified reference gene primers provided the basis for estimating nucleated cell counts. The data were produced by immunoSEQ multiplex PCR, yet TCRdb's version contains in-frame clones alone and is incomplete. The D gene and trimming were derived from the DNA, and the V and J assignments and clone size from that table. This table has about 150,000 clones, 70% to 90% appearing once. The CDR3 is 17 amino acids. V lost 4 bases, J lost 2 bases, and 7 bases stayed unmatched. The germline CDR1 and CDR2 sequences are LGHNA and YSLEER. The rearrangement uses TRBV4-3 and TRBJ2-3; 12 bases line up with TRBD1. This receptor was obtained from a man aged 65 to 79 with acute or convalescent COVID-19. Sequenced input: peripheral blood. In nucleotides, the CDR3 is TGCGCCAGCAGCCCACGGGACAGGGGGCGCCCCACAGATACGCAGTATTTT. Amino acid sequence: CASSPRDRGRPTDTQYF.